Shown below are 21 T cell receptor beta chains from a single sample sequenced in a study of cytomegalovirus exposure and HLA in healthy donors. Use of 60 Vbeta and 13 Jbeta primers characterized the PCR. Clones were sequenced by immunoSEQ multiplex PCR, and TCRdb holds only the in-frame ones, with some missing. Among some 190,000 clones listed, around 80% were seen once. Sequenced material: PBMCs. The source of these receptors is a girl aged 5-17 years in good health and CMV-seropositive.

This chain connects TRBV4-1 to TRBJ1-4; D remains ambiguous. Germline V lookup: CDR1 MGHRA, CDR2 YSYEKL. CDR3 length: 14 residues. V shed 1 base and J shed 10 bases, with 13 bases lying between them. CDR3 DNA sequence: TGCGCCAGCAGCCAAGGGGTTCTGTCGGGAAAACTGTTTTTT. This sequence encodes CASSQGVLSGKLFF.

The CDR3 DNA reads TGTGCCATCGCTGAGGGAGACTATAATTCACCCCTCCACTTT. Translated: CAIAEGDYNSPLHF. This chain connects TRBV10-3 to TRBJ1-6; the D is unclear. V was clipped by 8 bases and J by 3 bases, with 11 bases between them. Germline CDR1 and CDR2: ENHRY and SYGVKD. The CDR3 loop spans 14 amino acids.

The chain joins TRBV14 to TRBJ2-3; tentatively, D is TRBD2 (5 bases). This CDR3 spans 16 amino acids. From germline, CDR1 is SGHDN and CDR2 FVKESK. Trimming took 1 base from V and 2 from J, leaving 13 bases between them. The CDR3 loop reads CASSQGLERTTDTQYF. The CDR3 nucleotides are TGTGCCAGCAGCCAAGGGCTGGAGCGGACCACAGATACGCAGTATTTT.

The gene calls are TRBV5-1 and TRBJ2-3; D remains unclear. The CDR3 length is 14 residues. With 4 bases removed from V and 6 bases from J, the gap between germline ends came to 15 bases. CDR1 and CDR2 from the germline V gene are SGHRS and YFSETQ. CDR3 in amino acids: CASSLWAQTDTQYF. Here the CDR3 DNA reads TGCGCCAGCAGCCTTTGGGCCCAGACCGATACGCAGTATTTT.

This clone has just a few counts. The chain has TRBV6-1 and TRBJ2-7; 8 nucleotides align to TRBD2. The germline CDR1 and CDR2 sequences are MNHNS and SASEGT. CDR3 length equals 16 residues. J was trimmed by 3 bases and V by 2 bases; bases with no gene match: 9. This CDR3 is CASSERLVAGFYEQYF. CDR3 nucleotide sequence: TGTGCCAGCAGTGAAAGGTTGGTAGCGGGGTTCTACGAGCAGTACTTC.

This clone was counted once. The chain's CDR3 is CASSYGQGSPYEQYF. Written as DNA, the CDR3 is TGTGCCAGCAGTTACGGACAGGGGTCCCCCTACGAGCAGTACTTC. This rearrangement joins TRBV6-5 to TRBJ2-7; 9 bases line up with TRBD1. V shed 2 bases and J 2 bases; nucleotides not matched to a gene: 4. CDR1 and CDR2 from the germline V gene are MNHEY and SVGAGI. The CDR3 loop spans 15 amino acids.

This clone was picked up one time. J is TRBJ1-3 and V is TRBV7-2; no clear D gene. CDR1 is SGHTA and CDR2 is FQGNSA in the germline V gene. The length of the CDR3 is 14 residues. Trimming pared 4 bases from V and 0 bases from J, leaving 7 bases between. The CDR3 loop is CASSWADSGNTIYF. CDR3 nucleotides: TGTGCCAGCAGCTGGGCAGACTCTGGAAACACCATATATTTT.

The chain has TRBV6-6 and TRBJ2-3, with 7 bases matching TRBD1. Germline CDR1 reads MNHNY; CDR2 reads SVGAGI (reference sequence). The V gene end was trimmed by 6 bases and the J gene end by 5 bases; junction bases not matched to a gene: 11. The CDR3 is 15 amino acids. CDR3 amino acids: CASSSHDRVRDTQYF. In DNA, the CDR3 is TGTGCCAGCAGCTCCCACGACAGGGTCCGAGATACGCAGTATTTT.

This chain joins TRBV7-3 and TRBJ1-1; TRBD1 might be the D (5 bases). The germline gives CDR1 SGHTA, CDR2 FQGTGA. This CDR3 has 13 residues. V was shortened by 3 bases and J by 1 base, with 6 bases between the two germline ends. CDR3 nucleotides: TGTGCCAGCAGCTTTACAGGGAACACTGAAGCTTTCTTT. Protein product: CASSFTGNTEAFF.

The CDR3 protein is CASSLIVAGGPKGNEQFF. The CDR3 DNA follows: TGCGCCAGCAGCTTGATCGTAGCGGGAGGGCCGAAGGGCAATGAGCAGTTCTTC. The chain links TRBV5-1 to TRBJ2-1; TRBD2 matches at 11 bases. The CDR3 spans 18 residues. After removal of 1 base from V and 6 bases from J, the junction contained 12 bases not matched to a gene. Germline V lookup: CDR1 SGHRS, CDR2 YFSETQ.

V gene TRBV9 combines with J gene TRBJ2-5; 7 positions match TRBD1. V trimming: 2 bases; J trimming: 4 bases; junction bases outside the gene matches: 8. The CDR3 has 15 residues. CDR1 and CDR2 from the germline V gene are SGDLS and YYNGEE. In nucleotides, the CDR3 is TGTGCCAGCAGCGTCGCGCAGACAGGGAGAGAGACCCAGTACTTC. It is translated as CASSVAQTGRETQYF. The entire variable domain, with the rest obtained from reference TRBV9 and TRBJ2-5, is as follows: DSGVTQTPKHLITATGQRVTLRCSPRSGDLSVYWYQQSLDQGLQFLIQYYNGEERAKGNILERFSAQQFPDLHSELNLSSLELGDSALYFCASSVAQTGRETQYFGPGTRLLVL.

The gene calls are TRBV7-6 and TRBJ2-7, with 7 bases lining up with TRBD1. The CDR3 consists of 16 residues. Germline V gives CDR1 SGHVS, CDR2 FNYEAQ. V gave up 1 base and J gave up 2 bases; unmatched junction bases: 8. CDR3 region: CASSLEVGTGAYEQYF. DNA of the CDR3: TGTGCCAGCAGCTTAGAAGTCGGTACAGGGGCCTACGAGCAGTACTTC.

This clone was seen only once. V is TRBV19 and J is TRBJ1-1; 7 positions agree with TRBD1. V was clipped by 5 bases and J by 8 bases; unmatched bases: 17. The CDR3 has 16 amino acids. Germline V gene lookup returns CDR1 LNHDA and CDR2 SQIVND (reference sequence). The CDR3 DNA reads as TGTGCCAGTAGTCCAGGAGGGGGCGTGCAGGGCCGAGAAGCTTTCTTT. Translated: CASSPGGGVQGREAFF.

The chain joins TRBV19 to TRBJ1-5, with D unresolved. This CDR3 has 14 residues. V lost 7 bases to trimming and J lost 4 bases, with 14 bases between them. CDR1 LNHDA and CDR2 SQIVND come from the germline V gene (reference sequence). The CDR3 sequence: CASKLGYSNQPQHF. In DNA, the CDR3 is TGTGCCAGTAAACTGGGCTATAGTAATCAGCCCCAGCATTTT.

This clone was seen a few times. CDR3 amino acids: CASSGRDRQETQYF. The CDR3 coding sequence is TGTGCCAGCAGCGGCCGGGACAGACAAGAGACCCAGTACTTC. V is TRBV9 and J is TRBJ2-5, with TRBD1 identical over 7 bases. The CDR3 consists of 14 residues. The J segment lost 2 bases and the V segment lost 3 bases, leaving 4 bases of the junction unmatched. From germline, CDR1 is SGDLS and CDR2 YYNGEE.

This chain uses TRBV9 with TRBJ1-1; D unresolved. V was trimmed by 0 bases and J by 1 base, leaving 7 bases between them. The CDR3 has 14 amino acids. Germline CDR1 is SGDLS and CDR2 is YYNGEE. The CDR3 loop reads CASSVAGGNTEAFF. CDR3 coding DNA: TGTGCCAGCAGCGTAGCGGGAGGGAACACTGAAGCTTTCTTT. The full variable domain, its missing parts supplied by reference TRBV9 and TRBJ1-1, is DSGVTQTPKHLITATGQRVTLRCSPRSGDLSVYWYQQSLDQGLQFLIQYYNGEERAKGNILERFSAQQFPDLHSELNLSSLELGDSALYFCASSVAGGNTEAFFGQGTRLTVV.

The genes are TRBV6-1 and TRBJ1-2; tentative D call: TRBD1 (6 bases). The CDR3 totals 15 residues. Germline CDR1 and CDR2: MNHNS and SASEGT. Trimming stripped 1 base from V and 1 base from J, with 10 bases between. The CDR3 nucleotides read TGTGCCAGCAGTGAAGGTGACAGGCTTAACTATGGCTACACCTTC. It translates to CASSEGDRLNYGYTF.

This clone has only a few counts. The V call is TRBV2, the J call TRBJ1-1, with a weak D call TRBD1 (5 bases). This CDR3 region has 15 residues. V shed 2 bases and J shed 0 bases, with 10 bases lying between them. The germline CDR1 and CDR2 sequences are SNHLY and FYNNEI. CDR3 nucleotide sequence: TGTGCCAGCAGTGAACGACAGAACATGAACACTGAAGCTTTCTTT. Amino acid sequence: CASSERQNMNTEAFF.

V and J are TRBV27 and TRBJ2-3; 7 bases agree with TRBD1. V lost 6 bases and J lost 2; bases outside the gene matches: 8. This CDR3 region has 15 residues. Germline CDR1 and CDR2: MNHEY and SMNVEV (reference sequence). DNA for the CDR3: TGTGCCAGCAGACCCGGACAGGCAGTCACAGATACGCAGTATTTT. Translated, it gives CASRPGQAVTDTQYF.

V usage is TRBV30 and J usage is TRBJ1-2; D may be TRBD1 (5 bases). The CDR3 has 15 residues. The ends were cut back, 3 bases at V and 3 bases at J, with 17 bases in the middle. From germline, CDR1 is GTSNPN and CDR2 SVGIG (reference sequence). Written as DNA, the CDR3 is TGTGCCTGGAGGGCTAGTGTCGGGGGGGACTATGGCTACACCTTC. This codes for CAWRASVGGDYGYTF.

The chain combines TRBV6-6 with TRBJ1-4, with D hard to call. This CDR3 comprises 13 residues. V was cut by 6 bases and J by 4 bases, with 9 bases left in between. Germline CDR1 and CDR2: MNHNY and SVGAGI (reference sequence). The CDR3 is CASSPELNEKLFF. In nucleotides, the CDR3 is TGTGCCAGCAGCCCCGAGCTTAATGAAAAACTGTTTTTT.